The rows below give T cell receptor beta chains drawn from one sample of a study of early T cells in non-severe SARS-CoV-2 infection. TCRdb re-called the 5' RACE reads through MiXCR, storing one row per CDR3 protein. The repertoire holds over 50,000 distinct CDR3 sequences, with 15% as singletons. The sample was whole blood, taken at baseline. These receptors all come from an adult who was a healthcare worker with PCR-confirmed SARS-CoV-2 infection or an uninfected control (not recorded which). CDR3s include the opening cysteine and the closing phenylalanine or tryptophan. Each record gives: CDR3 protein, CDR3 DNA, V gene, clone size, J gene, D gene. The D gene is left open where the match is weak. The size entry is marked missing in some rows and otherwise reads once, few, many or a size class.

CASSFAGAGELFF	TGTGCCAGCAGTTTCGCGGGAGCCGGGGAGCTGTTTTTT	TRBV12-3/TRBV12-4	few	TRBJ2-2	TRBD2
CASSLNTGGTEAFF	TGTGCCAGCAGCCTAAATACAGGGGGCACTGAAGCTTTCTTT	TRBV7-3	NA	TRBJ1-1	TRBD1
CASSYPQQQDYEQYF	TGTGCCAGCAGTTACCCCCAGCAACAAGACTACGAGCAGTACTTC	TRBV6-7	NA	TRBJ2-7	NA
CASSPRSTYEQYF	TGTGCCAGCAGCCCCAGGAGTACCTACGAGCAGTACTTC	TRBV13	NA	TRBJ2-7	NA
CAWSPQGPLNTEAFF	TGTGCCTGGAGTCCCCAGGGACCCCTGAACACTGAAGCTTTCTTT	TRBV30	NA	TRBJ1-1	NA
CSVTRTDQETQYF	TGCAGCGTTACCCGGACAGACCAAGAGACCCAGTACTTC	TRBV29-1	few	TRBJ2-5	NA
CASIGTAKAFF	TGTGCCAGCATCGGGACAGCCAAAGCTTTCTTT	TRBV28	few	TRBJ1-1	TRBD1
CASSLRAGANVPTF	TGTGCCAGCAGTTTAAGGGCTGGGGCCAACGTCCCGACTTTC	TRBV28	NA	TRBJ2-6	NA
CASRVAAETQYF	TGTGCCAGCAGGGTTGCAGCGGAGACCCAGTACTTC	TRBV12-3/TRBV12-4	few	TRBJ2-5	NA
CASIPSQLTGELFF	TGTGCCAGTATCCCCTCGCAGCTCACCGGGGAGCTGTTTTTT	TRBV19	NA	TRBJ2-2	NA
CASSQAREQYF	TGTGCCAGCAGCCAAGCACGGGAGCAGTACTTC	TRBV14	few	TRBJ2-7	NA
CASSLVGGPDTQYF	TGTGCCAGCAGTTTAGTGGGAGGGCCAGATACGCAGTATTTT	TRBV2	NA	TRBJ2-3	TRBD2
CASSEASGDQPQHF	TGTGCCAGCAGTGAGGCGTCAGGGGATCAGCCCCAGCATTTT	TRBV25-1	NA	TRBJ1-5	NA
CASTARAREQYF	TGTGCCAGCACCGCCAGGGCTCGAGAGCAGTACTTC	TRBV28	many	TRBJ2-7	NA
CSADLRDEQFF	TGCAGTGCTGACCTCAGAGACGAGCAGTTCTTC	TRBV20-1	NA	TRBJ2-1	NA
CASKYTETQYF	TGTGCCAGCAAATACACAGAGACCCAGTACTTC	TRBV2	few	TRBJ2-5	NA
CSEVRVEGNQPQHF	TGCAGTGAGGTGAGGGTAGAGGGCAATCAGCCCCAGCATTTT	TRBV20-1	few	TRBJ1-5	NA
CSVVIGAGQPQHF	TGCAGCGTTGTTATCGGGGCGGGTCAGCCCCAGCATTTT	TRBV29-1	many	TRBJ1-5	NA
CASNPGGTAGNQPQHF	TGTGCCAGTAACCCAGGGGGGACAGCAGGCAATCAGCCCCAGCATTTT	TRBV19	few	TRBJ1-5	TRBD1
CATSDSRLAGTDTQYF	TGTGCCACCAGTGACTCACGACTAGCGGGCACAGATACGCAGTATTTT	TRBV24-1	NA	TRBJ2-3	TRBD2
CASSLAGLMNTEAFF	TGTGCCAGCAGCTTAGCAGGGCTGATGAACACTGAAGCTTTCTTT	TRBV7-2	NA	TRBJ1-1	NA
CASSVGGRAEGEQYF	TGTGCCAGCAGCGTAGGTGGGAGGGCCGAGGGAGAGCAGTACTTC	TRBV9	many	TRBJ2-7	TRBD2
CASRRETGELFF	TGTGCCAGCAGAAGAGAAACCGGGGAGCTGTTTTTT	TRBV14	NA	TRBJ2-2	NA
CASSAQQGDQPQHF	TGTGCCAGCAGTGCTCAGCAGGGGGATCAGCCCCAGCATTTT	TRBV2	few	TRBJ1-5	TRBD1
CASRRGVTDTQYF	TGTGCCAGCAGGCGGGGGGTCACAGATACGCAGTATTTT	TRBV6-6	NA	TRBJ2-3	TRBD2
CASNPFGGEQYF	TGTGCCAGCAACCCCTTTGGCGGCGAGCAGTACTTC	TRBV28	few	TRBJ2-7	NA
CASSLAPSAQREGHYEQFF	TGTGCCAGCAGCTTAGCGCCCTCCGCCCAGCGGGAGGGCCATTATGAGCAGTTCTTC	TRBV11-2	NA	TRBJ2-1	TRBD2
CASSRGGQGTDTQYF	TGTGCCAGCAGCCGAGGGGGACAGGGCACAGATACGCAGTATTTT	TRBV5-4	many	TRBJ2-3	TRBD1
CAWNPGASRETQYF	TGTGCCTGGAATCCGGGAGCTTCTCGGGAGACCCAGTACTTC	TRBV30	NA	TRBJ2-5	NA
CASSLAGGREEFF	TGTGCCAGCAGCCTAGCCGGCGGGAGGGAAGAGTTCTTC	TRBV11-2	NA	TRBJ2-1	TRBD2
CASSYSLTDTQYF	TGTGCCAGCAGTTACTCGCTCACAGATACGCAGTATTTT	TRBV6-5	NA	TRBJ2-3	NA
CSAKEGTSYEQYF	TGCAGTGCTAAGGAGGGCACTTCCTACGAGCAGTACTTC	TRBV20-1	many	TRBJ2-7	NA
CASSPPGDRATDTQYF	TGTGCCAGCAGTCCGCCGGGGGACAGGGCAACAGATACGCAGTATTTT	TRBV11-2	many	TRBJ2-3	TRBD1
CASSRRGANSPLHF	TGTGCCAGCAGCCGCAGGGGGGCGAATTCACCCCTCCACTTT	TRBV27	NA	TRBJ1-6	TRBD1
CASSEAGSPLGNEQFF	TGTGCCAGCAGTGAAGCGGGCAGTCCCTTAGGCAATGAGCAGTTCTTC	TRBV6-1	NA	TRBJ2-1	NA
CSVEENPYEQYF	TGCAGCGTTGAAGAAAACCCCTACGAGCAGTACTTC	TRBV29-1	NA	TRBJ2-7	NA
CASSWGSGNTIYF	TGTGCCAGCAGTTGGGGCTCTGGAAACACCATATATTTT	TRBV12-3/TRBV12-4	many	TRBJ1-3	NA
CASSRRTGSNTQYF	TGTGCCAGCAGCCGTCGGACAGGGTCCAATACGCAGTATTTT	TRBV14	once	TRBJ2-3	TRBD1
CASSQETGTLSSGANVLTF	TGCGCCAGCAGCCAAGAGACAGGCACCCTCTCTTCTGGGGCCAACGTCCTGACTTTC	TRBV4-1	few	TRBJ2-6	NA
CASSPRQGIQYF	TGTGCCAGCAGCCCCCGACAGGGGATTCAGTACTTC	TRBV7-8	many	TRBJ2-5	TRBD1